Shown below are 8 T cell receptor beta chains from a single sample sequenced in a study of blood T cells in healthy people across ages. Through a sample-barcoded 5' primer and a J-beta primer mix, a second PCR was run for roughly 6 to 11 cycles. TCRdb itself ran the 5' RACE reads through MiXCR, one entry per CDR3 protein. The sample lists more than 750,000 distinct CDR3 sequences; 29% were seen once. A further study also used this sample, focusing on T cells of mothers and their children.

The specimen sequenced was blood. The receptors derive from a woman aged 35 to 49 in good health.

CDR3 bases: TGTGCCAGCTTGCAGGGGAGCTACACCTTC. It translates to CASLQGSYTF. The gene calls are TRBV28 and TRBJ1-2; weak D call: TRBD1 (6 bases). V lost 8 bases, J lost 9 bases, and 10 bases lay in between. The CDR3 sequence is 10 residues long. Looked up from germline, CDR1 is MDHEN and CDR2 is SYDVKM.

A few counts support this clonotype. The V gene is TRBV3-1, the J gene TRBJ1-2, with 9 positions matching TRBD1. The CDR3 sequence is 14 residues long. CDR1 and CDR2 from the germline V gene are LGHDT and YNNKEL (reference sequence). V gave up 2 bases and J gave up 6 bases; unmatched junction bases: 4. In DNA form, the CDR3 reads TGTGCCAGCAGCCAATGGCGACAGGGGGATGGCTACACCTTC. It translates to CASSQWRQGDGYTF.

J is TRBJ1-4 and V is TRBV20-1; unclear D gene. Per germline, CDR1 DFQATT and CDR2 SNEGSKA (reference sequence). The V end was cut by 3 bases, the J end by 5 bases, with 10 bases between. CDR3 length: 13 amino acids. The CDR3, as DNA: TGCAGTGCTAGGCCCATGGCAAATGAAAAACTGTTTTTT. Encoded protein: CSARPMANEKLFF.

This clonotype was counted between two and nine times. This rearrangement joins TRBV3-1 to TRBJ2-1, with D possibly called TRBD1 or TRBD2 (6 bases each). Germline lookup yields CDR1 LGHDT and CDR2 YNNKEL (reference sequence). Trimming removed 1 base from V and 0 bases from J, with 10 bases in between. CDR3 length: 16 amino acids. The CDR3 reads CASSQAGAYSYNEQFF. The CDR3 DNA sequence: TGTGCCAGCAGCCAAGCGGGGGCCTACTCCTACAATGAGCAGTTCTTC.

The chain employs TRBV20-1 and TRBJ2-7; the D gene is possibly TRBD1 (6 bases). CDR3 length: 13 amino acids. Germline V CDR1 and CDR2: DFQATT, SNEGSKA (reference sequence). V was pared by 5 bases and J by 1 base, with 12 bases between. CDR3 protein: CSAEGDTSYEQYF. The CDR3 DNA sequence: TGCAGTGCTGAGGGGGACACATCCTACGAGCAGTACTTC.

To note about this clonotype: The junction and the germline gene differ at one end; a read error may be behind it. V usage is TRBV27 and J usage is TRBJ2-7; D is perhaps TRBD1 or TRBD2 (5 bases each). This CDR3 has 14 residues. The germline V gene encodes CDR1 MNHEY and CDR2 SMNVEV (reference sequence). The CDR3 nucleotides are TGTGCCGGCAGTTGGGCAGGGAGCTCCTACGAGCAGTACTTC. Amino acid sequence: CAGSWAGSSYEQYF.

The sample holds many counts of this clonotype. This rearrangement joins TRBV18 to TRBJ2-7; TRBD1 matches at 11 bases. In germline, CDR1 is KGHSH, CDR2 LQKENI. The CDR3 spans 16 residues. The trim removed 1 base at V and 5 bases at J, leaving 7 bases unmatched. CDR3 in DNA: TGTGCCAGCTCACCACGCAAGGGACAGGGGGTACACGAGCAGTACTTC. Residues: CASSPRKGQGVHEQYF.

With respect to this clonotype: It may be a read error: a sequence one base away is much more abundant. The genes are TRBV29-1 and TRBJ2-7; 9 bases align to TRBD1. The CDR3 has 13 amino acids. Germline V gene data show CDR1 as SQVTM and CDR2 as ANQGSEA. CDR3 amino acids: CGVTTGGSGEQYF. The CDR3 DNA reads TGCGGCGTTACTACAGGGGGCTCCGGGGAGCAGTACTTC.